In this sample, the clone carrying this T cell receptor beta chain turned up a few times. This sample was included in a study of regulatory T cells in long-lasting Graves disease. Time point reported: newly diagnosed GD, antithyroid drugs for less than 3 months. Preparation of the TCR library used RNA extracted from PBMCs. Germline V gene data show CDR1 as MNHEY and CDR2 as SMNVEV (reference sequence). V lost 5 bases and J lost 4, with 18 bases in between. CDR3 length: 15 amino acids. Researchers made TCR beta libraries by using iRepertoire HTBI primers and running Arm-PCR on CDR3 regions. TCRdb re-analysed the multiplex PCR reads in MiXCR, keeping a single row per CDR3 protein. Of about 500,000 distinct CDR3 sequences listed, around 15% are singletons. The sample also formed part of further work on T cells in Graves' hyperthyroidism and ophthalmopathy.

Sequencing was performed on peripheral blood mononuclear cells (PBMCs), taken at new diagnosis, from a patient treated with antithyroid drugs. This receptor was taken from a man aged 35-49 years with Graves disease. V gene TRBV27 combines with J gene TRBJ2-7, with D possibly matching TRBD1 (5 bases). CDR3 residues: CASSPFLGQGYEQYF. CDR3 nucleotide sequence: TGTGCCAGCAGTCCCTTCTTAGGCCAGGGTTACGAGCAGTACTTC.